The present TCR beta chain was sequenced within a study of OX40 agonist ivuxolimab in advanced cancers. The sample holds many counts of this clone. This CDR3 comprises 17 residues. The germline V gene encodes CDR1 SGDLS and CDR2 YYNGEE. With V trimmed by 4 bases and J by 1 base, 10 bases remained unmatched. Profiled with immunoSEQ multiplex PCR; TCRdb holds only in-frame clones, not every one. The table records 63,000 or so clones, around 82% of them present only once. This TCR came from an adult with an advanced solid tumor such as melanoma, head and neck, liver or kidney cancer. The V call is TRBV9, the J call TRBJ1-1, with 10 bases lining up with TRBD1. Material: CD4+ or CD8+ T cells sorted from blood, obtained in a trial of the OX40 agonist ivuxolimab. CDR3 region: CASSRPPGQGKNTEAFF. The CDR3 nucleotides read TGTGCCAGCAGCCGGCCCCCGGGACAGGGGAAGAACACTGAAGCTTTCTTT. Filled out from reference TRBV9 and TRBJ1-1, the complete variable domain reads DSGVTQTPKHLITATGQRVTLRCSPRSGDLSVYWYQQSLDQGLQFLIQYYNGEERAKGNILERFSAQQFPDLHSELNLSSLELGDSALYFCASSRPPGQGKNTEAFFGQGTRLTVV.